This TCR beta chain was observed in a study of beta chain features in type 1 diabetes. Study outcomes and limitations: The influence of HLA type on TCRB rearrangement stayed undetermined. Shortening of TCRB CDR3s, moderate but significant, appeared in all four CD4+ subsets of Type 1 diabetes patients.

As every portion of the isolated RNA was reverse transcribed, the sequencing read expressed TCRB transcripts. Samples of naive, central memory and regulatory T cells yielded a mean of about 3.4 million reads. The assay was immunoSEQ multiplex PCR, and TCRdb's table has in-frame clones only and misses some. The data show some 160,000 clones, around 9.7% seen once. About this clone: Its cognate antigen is unknown.

Sorted populations all exceeded 98% purity. V was clipped by 4 bases and J by 7 bases; unmatched bases: 6. CDR1 and CDR2 from the germline V gene are SGDLS and YYNGEE. The CDR3 is 14 residues long. Input material: central memory CD4+ T cells from blood. The TCR was taken from a woman aged 30 to 39 with type 1 diabetes. V gene TRBV9 combines with J gene TRBJ2-1; 9 bases match TRBD2. CDR3 loop: CASSRTSERNEQFF. The DNA of the CDR3 is TGTGCCAGCAGCAGGACTAGCGAGAGGAATGAGCAGTTCTTC.